This T cell receptor beta chain was sequenced during a study of shared clonotypes between healthy human individuals. Original data processing: There were no quality scores in the junction-only immunoSEQ sequences, so filtering differed. The table came from immunoSEQ multiplex PCR; TCRdb's copy has only in-frame clones and leaves some out. Clonal size and the V and J genes are those of that table, whereas D and trimming came from the DNA. The sample holds some 630,000 clones, approximately 96% seen once. Naive CD8 cells were CD45RO-negative, positively selected for CCR7, excluding terminally differentiated effector memory CD45RA+ cells. The study drew its donors from healthy HIV-negative adults without recent acute infections or vaccinations. V dropped 2 bases and J dropped 10 bases, with 15 bases sitting between them. This CDR3 has 14 residues. CDR1 and CDR2 (germline): MNHEY, SMNVEV (reference sequence).

This clonotype originated in a woman aged 30 to 39 in good health. The rearrangement joins TRBV27 to TRBJ2-1; a weak D match, TRBD1 (5 bases). What was sequenced was naive CD8+ T cells sorted from blood. Here the CDR3 reads CASSLLQGRWEQFF. The CDR3 DNA follows: TGTGCCAGCAGTTTACTGCAGGGTCGCTGGGAGCAGTTCTTC.